These 11 T cell receptor beta chains came from one sample sequenced in a study of PD-L1 blockade in urothelial cancer. Documented time point: pretreatment peripheral blood. Some clones are missing from TCRdb's copy, which holds only in-frame ones; the method was immunoSEQ multiplex PCR. The table lists about 63,000 clones, roughly 76% of them singletons. The sample was PBMCs, taken around atezolizumab (anti-PD-L1) treatment. Receptors were obtained from a man between 65 and 79 years old with urothelial cancer.

The chain links TRBV5-1 to TRBJ2-1, with D unclear. The CDR3 contains 11 residues. Germline V gene data show CDR1 as SGHRS and CDR2 as YFSETQ. V gave up 6 bases and J gave up 6 bases, with 7 bases separating them. The CDR3 DNA follows: TGCGCCAGCACGATCAGCAATGAGCAGTTCTTC. As protein: CASTISNEQFF.

The chain combines TRBV4-2 with TRBJ2-7, with TRBD2 matching over 10 bases. V lost 0 bases and J lost 3; bases outside the gene matches: 5. The CDR3 extends over 16 amino acids. Per the germline V gene, CDR1 is LGHNA and CDR2 is YNFKEQ. CDR3 DNA: TGTGCCAGCAGCCAAGATATCCTAGCGGGGGACTACGAGCAGTACTTC. This gives the protein CASSQDILAGDYEQYF.

The chain links TRBV5-1 to TRBJ2-5; the D gene is possibly TRBD2 (5 bases). Germline-derived CDR1 and CDR2 are SGHRS and YFSETQ. Trimming removed 7 bases at V and 2 bases at J, with 15 bases between. The CDR3 length is 14 residues. CDR3 residues: CASRPGSAQETQYF. Written as DNA, the CDR3 is TGCGCCAGCCGTCCTGGGAGCGCTCAAGAGACCCAGTACTTC. The variable domain in full, completed from reference TRBV5-1 and TRBJ2-5, reads KAGVTQTPRYLIKTRGQQVTLSCSPISGHRSVSWYQQTPGQGLQFLFEYFSETQRNKGNFPGRFSGRQFSNSRSEMNVSTLELGDSALYLCASRPGSAQETQYFGPGTRLLVL.

The J gene is TRBJ2-5, the V gene TRBV5-4, with 7 bases aligning to TRBD2. The CDR3 covers 16 residues. The germline V gene has CDR1 SGHNT and CDR2 YYREEE (reference sequence). V lost 1 base to trimming and J lost 5 bases; unmatched junction nucleotides: 11. The CDR3 protein is CASSLSGGGSGETQYF. The CDR3 DNA follows: TGTGCCAGCAGCTTGTCTGGGGGAGGGTCCGGGGAGACCCAGTACTTC.

V usage is TRBV10-3 and J usage is TRBJ2-7; 14 bases map to TRBD2. CDR3 length equals 18 residues. The V gene end was trimmed by 3 bases and the J gene end by 2 bases; junction bases not matched to a gene: 9. The germline gives CDR1 ENHRY, CDR2 SYGVKD. CDR3 sequence (DNA): TGTGCCATCAGTGATTTACTCCGGACTAGCGGGGGGCCCTACGAGCAGTACTTC. This encodes CAISDLLRTSGGPYEQYF.

V usage is TRBV5-4 and J usage is TRBJ1-1, with D possibly TRBD1 on 6 matching bases. The CDR3 has 15 residues. The V and J ends lost 2 bases and 0 bases respectively, with 11 bases between them. Per germline, CDR1 SGHNT and CDR2 YYREEE (reference sequence). The CDR3 loop reads CASSFSRQVNTEAFF. CDR3 DNA: TGTGCCAGCAGCTTTAGCCGACAGGTGAACACTGAAGCTTTCTTT.

The sample holds a few counts of this clone. The chain combines TRBV11-2 with TRBJ1-2, with 8 nucleotides matching TRBD1. J was trimmed by 5 bases and V by 4 bases; bases with no gene match: 9. Germline V lookup: CDR1 SGHAT, CDR2 FQNNGV. This CDR3 comprises 15 residues. The CDR3 loop is CASSSLRGLRYGYTF. Here the CDR3 DNA reads TGTGCCAGCAGCTCCCTCAGGGGGCTGAGGTATGGCTACACCTTC.

The chain links TRBV11-2 to TRBJ2-1, with 9 bases fitting TRBD2. The CDR3 consists of 18 residues. Per the germline V gene, CDR1 is SGHAT and CDR2 is FQNNGV. The V gene end was trimmed by 1 base and the J gene end by 2 bases; junction bases not matched to a gene: 9. The CDR3 coding sequence is TGTGCCAGCAGCTTAGGGCCCCAAGGCGGGAGGGCCTACAATGAGCAGTTCTTC. Its translation: CASSLGPQGGRAYNEQFF.

The V call is TRBV7-8, the J call TRBJ2-7; TRBD2 might be the D (5 bases). The germline gives CDR1 SGHVS, CDR2 FQNEAQ. Deletions cut 0 bases from V and 0 bases from J, with 12 bases between. The CDR3 totals 16 residues. The CDR3 protein is CASSLASGWFSYEQYF. The CDR3 nucleotides read TGTGCCAGCAGCTTAGCGTCGGGGTGGTTCTCCTACGAGCAGTACTTC.

The J gene is TRBJ1-4, the V gene TRBV19; 8 bases agree with TRBD1. Germline V gives CDR1 LNHDA, CDR2 SQIVND (reference sequence). After removal of 7 bases from V and 7 bases from J, the junction contained 8 bases not matched to a gene. CDR3 length: 14 amino acids. CDR3: CASTLTGEFEKLFF. The CDR3 nucleotides are TGTGCCAGTACCCTGACAGGGGAATTTGAAAAACTGTTTTTT.

Here the CDR3 DNA reads TGTGCCAGCAGCTTAACGACAGAGTCGGGTAAGCATTTT. Protein sequence: CASSLTTESGKHF. This chain joins TRBV5-5 and TRBJ1-5; a possible D gene is TRBD1 (5 bases). Per the germline V gene, CDR1 is SGHKS and CDR2 is YYEKEE (reference sequence). V was cut by 2 bases and J by 14 bases, with 17 bases left in between. This CDR3 contains 13 residues. Full variable domain (remainder filled in from reference TRBV5-5 and TRBJ1-5): DAGVTQSPTHLIKTRGQQVTLRCSPISGHKSVSWYQQVLGQGPQFIFQYYEKEERGRGNFPDRFSARQFPNYSSELNVNALLLGDSALYLCASSLTTESGKHFGDGTRLSIL.